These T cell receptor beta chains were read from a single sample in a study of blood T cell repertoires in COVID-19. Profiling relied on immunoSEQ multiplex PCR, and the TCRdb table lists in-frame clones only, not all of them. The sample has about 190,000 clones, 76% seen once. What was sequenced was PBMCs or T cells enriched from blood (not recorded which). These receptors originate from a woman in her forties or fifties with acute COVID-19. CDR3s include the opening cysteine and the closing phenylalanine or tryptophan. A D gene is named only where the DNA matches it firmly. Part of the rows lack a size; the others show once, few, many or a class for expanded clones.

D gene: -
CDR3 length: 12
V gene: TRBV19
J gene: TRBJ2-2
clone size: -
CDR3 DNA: TGTGCCAGTAGTCGCAGGGCCGGGGAGCTGTTTTTT
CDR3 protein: CASSRRAGELFF

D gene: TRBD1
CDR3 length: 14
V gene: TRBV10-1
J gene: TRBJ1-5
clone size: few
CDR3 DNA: TGCGCCAGCAGTGACCACAGGGGCAGTCAGCCCCAGCATTTT
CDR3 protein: CASSDHRGSQPQHF

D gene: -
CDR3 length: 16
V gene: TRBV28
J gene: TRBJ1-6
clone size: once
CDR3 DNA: TGTGCCAGCAGACCACTCAACGCCCGCAATAATTCACCCCTCCACTTT
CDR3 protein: CASRPLNARNNSPLHF

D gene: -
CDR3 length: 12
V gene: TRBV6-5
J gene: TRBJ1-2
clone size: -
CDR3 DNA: TGTGCCAGCACACAGGTTAACTATGGCTACACCTTC
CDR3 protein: CASTQVNYGYTF

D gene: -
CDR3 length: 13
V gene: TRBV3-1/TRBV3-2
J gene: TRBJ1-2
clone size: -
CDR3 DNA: TGTGCCAGCAGCCAAGACAGGGTCTCTGGCTACACCTTC
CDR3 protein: CASSQDRVSGYTF

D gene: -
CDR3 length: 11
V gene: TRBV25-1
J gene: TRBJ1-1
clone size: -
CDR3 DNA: TGTGCCAGCAGTGGCGGAACTGAAGCTTTCTTT
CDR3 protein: CASSGGTEAFF

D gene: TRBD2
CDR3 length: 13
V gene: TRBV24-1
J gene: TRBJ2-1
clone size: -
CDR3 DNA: TGTGCCACCGAAGCGGGGTCTTTGAATGAGCAGTTCTTC
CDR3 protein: CATEAGSLNEQFF

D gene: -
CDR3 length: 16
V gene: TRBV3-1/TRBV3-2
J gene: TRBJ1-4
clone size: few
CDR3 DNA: TGTGCCAGCAGCCAGTTCCGGGGGACGGTGAATGAAAAACTGTTTTTT
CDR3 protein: CASSQFRGTVNEKLFF

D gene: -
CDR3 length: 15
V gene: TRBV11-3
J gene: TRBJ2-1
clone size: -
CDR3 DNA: TGTGCCAGCAGCGACGGCGGGGGCCTTACTAATGAGCAGTTCTTC
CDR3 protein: CASSDGGGLTNEQFF

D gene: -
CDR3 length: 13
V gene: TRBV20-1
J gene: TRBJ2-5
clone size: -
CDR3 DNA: TGCAGTGCTAGTCGGTATAATCAAGAGACCCAGTACTTC
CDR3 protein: CSASRYNQETQYF